This T cell receptor (beta chain) was obtained from a study of T cell clonotyping in hematopoietic cell transplantation. Time point here: recipient sample about 28 days before transplant, after cytoreduction. Germline CDR1 SEHNR, CDR2 FQNEAQ (reference sequence). V shed 6 bases and J shed 0 bases, with 12 bases lying between them. The CDR3 consists of 15 residues. Produced via immunoSEQ multiplex PCR; TCRdb's table is partial and in-frame only. The profile covers roughly 20,000 clones, with almost 90% appearing a single time and 3.7% taken by the ten largest. V usage is TRBV7-9 and J usage is TRBJ1-5, with D unresolved. The sequence was obtained from a young man with biphenotypic leukemia. Some clones in this sample may be carry-over from other donors' samples. The material was peripheral blood mononuclear cells, obtained before stem cell transplant. The CDR3 spells CASSSTWGSNQPQHF. The CDR3 DNA follows: TGTGCCAGCAGTTCCACTTGGGGTAGCAATCAGCCCCAGCATTTT.